This entry lists 18 T cell receptor beta chains sequenced from one sample in a study of T cells expressing NK-cell markers. TCRdb reprocessed the 5' RACE reads; each CDR3 protein has one entry and no DNA is given. The table for this sample gives 500,000 to 600,000 distinct CDR3 sequences. The sample taken for sequencing was blood T cells: a sorted CD56 or NKG2C T cell subset, CD4+ or CD8+ T cells, or bulk PBMC T cells (not recorded which). The receptors here all came from a man aged 18 to 30 in good health.

This sequence joins TRBV7-9 and TRBJ2-2; TCRdb's D call, TRBD1, is unchecked because there is no DNA. Germline V gene lookup returns CDR1 SEHNR and CDR2 FQNEAQ (reference sequence). The CDR3 extends over 14 amino acids. The CDR3 reads CASDRGMSTGELFF.

This chain links TRBV20-1 with TRBJ1-2; TCRdb's D call, TRBD1, is unchecked because there is no DNA. This CDR3 has 13 residues. Germline loops: CDR1 DFQATT, CDR2 SNEGSKA (reference sequence). CDR3 in amino acids: CSAQTTGDRGYTF.

V usage is TRBV29-1 and J usage is TRBJ1-1; there is no DNA to check the TCRdb D call of TRBD1. From germline, CDR1 is SQVTM and CDR2 ANQGSEA. The CDR3 runs 16 residues. CDR3 sequence reads: CSVDKGHRGRETEAFF. Using reference TRBV29-1 and TRBJ1-1 for the parts outside the CDR3, the full variable domain is SAVISQKPSRDICQRGTSLTIQCQVDSQVTMMFWYRQQPGQSLTLIATANQGSEATYESGFVIDKFPISRPNLTFSTLTVSNMSPEDSSIYLCSVDKGHRGRETEAFFGQGTRLTVV.

The chain carries TRBV7-9 and TRBJ2-3. From germline, CDR1 is SEHNR and CDR2 FQNEAQ (reference sequence). The CDR3 is made up of 15 amino acids. The CDR3 region is CASSLPRDSLSTQYF.

The rearrangement uses TRBV5-1 and TRBJ2-3; with no DNA, the TCRdb D assignment of TRBD2 cannot be verified. Germline-derived CDR1 and CDR2 are SGHRS and YFSETQ. The CDR3 is made up of 14 amino acids. CDR3 region: CASSTASGGDTQYF.

CDR3 region: CASSDRTEASTDTQYF. This sequence joins TRBV12-3 or TRBV12-4 and TRBJ2-3. CDR3 length: 16 residues.

The chain links TRBV20-1 to TRBJ2-3; as DNA is missing, the TRBD1 call by TCRdb cannot be tested. Germline V CDR1 and CDR2: DFQATT, SNEGSKA (reference sequence). The CDR3 is 16 amino acids. The CDR3 sequence is CSARSSRDIYTDTQYF.

This sequence joins TRBV12-3 or TRBV12-4 and TRBJ2-7; TCRdb's D call, TRBD1, is unchecked because there is no DNA. This CDR3 has 14 residues. CDR3 protein: CASNSRGPSYEQYF.

The chain joins TRBV5-1 to TRBJ2-4; the TRBD1 assignment by TCRdb is unverifiable without DNA. Germline lookup yields CDR1 SGHRS and CDR2 YFSETQ. CDR3 length: 14 residues. This CDR3 reads CASSLAGGANIQYF.

The chain recombines TRBV12-3 or TRBV12-4 with TRBJ1-2. The CDR3 sequence is 13 residues long. CDR3 in amino acids: CASSSRDLRGYTF.

V usage is TRBV4-1 and J usage is TRBJ2-2; the D gene TCRdb calls, TRBD2, cannot be checked with no DNA. The V gene's germline CDR1 is MGHRA and CDR2 YSYEKL. The CDR3 is 16 residues long. Here the CDR3 reads CASSHPGQGGTGELFF.

The chain joins TRBV20-1 to TRBJ2-7; lacking DNA, the TRBD1 call made by TCRdb goes unchecked. Looked up from germline, CDR1 is DFQATT and CDR2 is SNEGSKA (reference sequence). The CDR3 is 13 residues long. This chain's CDR3 is CSARRGNYYEQYF.

The rearrangement joins TRBV6-5 to TRBJ1-6; the D call from TCRdb, TRBD1, cannot be confirmed without DNA. The CDR3 totals 15 residues. Per the germline V gene, CDR1 is MNHEY and CDR2 is SVGAGI. The CDR3 sequence is CASSLQGAGNSPLHF.

The chain joins TRBV2 to TRBJ2-5; absent DNA, TCRdb's TRBD2 call cannot be checked. Per the germline V gene, CDR1 is SNHLY and CDR2 is FYNNEI. The CDR3 is made up of 15 amino acids. The CDR3 loop is CASIPEGLLQETQYF. The variable domain in full, with the rest retrieved from reference TRBV2 and TRBJ2-5, is EPEVTQTPSHQVTQMGQEVILRCVPISNHLYFYWYRQILGQKVEFLVSFYNNEISEKSEIFDDQFSVERPDGSNFTLKIRSTKLEDSAMYFCASIPEGLLQETQYFGPGTRLLVL.

The chain has TRBV19 and TRBJ2-5; TCRdb calls TRBD1, which cannot be checked without DNA. This CDR3 has 16 amino acids. Per the germline V gene, CDR1 is LNHDA and CDR2 is SQIVND (reference sequence). The CDR3 loop is CASSIAHRDTPRTPYF.

The genes are TRBV25-1 and TRBJ2-3; TCRdb returns TRBD2, unconfirmable since there is no DNA. The CDR3 spans 18 residues. The germline V gene has CDR1 MGHDK and CDR2 SYGVNS. The CDR3 reads CASRGRLAGGSSTDTQYF.

J is TRBJ2-5 and V is TRBV25-1; TCRdb indicates TRBD2, and absent DNA this call remains unverified. The CDR3 contains 14 residues. The germline CDR1 and CDR2 sequences are MGHDK and SYGVNS. CDR3: CASSGGTSYETQYF.

J is TRBJ2-1 and V is TRBV29-1; the TCRdb call, TRBD2, lacks DNA for checking. This CDR3 contains 15 residues. CDR1 SQVTM and CDR2 ANQGSEA come from the germline V gene. CDR3 sequence reads: CSVISGRATYNEQFF.